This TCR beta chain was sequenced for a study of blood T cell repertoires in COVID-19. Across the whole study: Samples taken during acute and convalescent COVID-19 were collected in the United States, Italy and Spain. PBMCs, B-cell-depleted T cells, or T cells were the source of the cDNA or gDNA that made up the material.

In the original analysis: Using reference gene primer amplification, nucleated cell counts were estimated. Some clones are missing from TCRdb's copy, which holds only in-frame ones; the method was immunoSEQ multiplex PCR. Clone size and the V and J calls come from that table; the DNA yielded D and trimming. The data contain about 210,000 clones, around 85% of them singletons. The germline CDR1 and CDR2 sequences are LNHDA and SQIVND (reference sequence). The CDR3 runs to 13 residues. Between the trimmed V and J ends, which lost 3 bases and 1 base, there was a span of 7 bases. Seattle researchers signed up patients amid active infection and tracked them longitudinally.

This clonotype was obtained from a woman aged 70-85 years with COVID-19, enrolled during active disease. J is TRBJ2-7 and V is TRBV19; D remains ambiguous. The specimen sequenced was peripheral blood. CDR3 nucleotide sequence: TGTGCCAGTAGTATCCAGGAATCCTACGAGCAGTACTTC. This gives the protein CASSIQESYEQYF.